This note documents a single TCR beta chain sequence. Using immunoSEQ multiplex PCR, the repertoire was profiled, and TCRdb retains in-frame clones only, with some absent. The sample has 300,000 to 400,000 clones, around 86% seen once; the top ten hold under 0.95%. This specimen comes from a study of cytomegalovirus exposure and HLA in healthy donors. This CDR3 comprises 15 residues. Germline assignment: CDR1 SGHNT and CDR2 YYREEE (reference sequence). V was shortened by 8 bases and J by 4 bases, with 21 bases between the two germline ends. This receptor was identified in a woman under 30 in good health and CMV-seronegative. Sequences were obtained from PBMCs. The J gene is TRBJ1-2, the V gene TRBV5-4; D is possibly TRBD1 (6 bases). The CDR3 reads CASHNRALSRYGYTF. CDR3 DNA sequence: TGTGCCAGTCACAACAGGGCGCTATCCCGCTATGGCTACACCTTC.